Shown below are 30 T cell receptor beta chains from a single sample sequenced in a study of blood T cells in healthy people across ages. It was with a sample-barcoded 5' primer and a J-beta primer mix that a second PCR of about 6 to 12 cycles was run. Each CDR3 protein is one row after TCRdb ran MiXCR on the 5' RACE reads. Among about 970,000 distinct CDR3 sequences listed, just over 50% were seen once. The sequenced material came from blood. The receptors come from an older woman in good health.

The chain recombines TRBV5-1 with TRBJ2-7, with D unresolved. The CDR3 covers 12 residues. The V gene lost 2 bases and the J gene lost 3 bases, with 6 bases spanning the gap. CDR1 SGHRS and CDR2 YFSETQ come from the germline V gene. The chain's CDR3 is CASSFESYEQYF. In DNA, the CDR3 is TGCGCCAGCAGCTTTGAGAGCTACGAGCAGTACTTC.

V gene TRBV4-1 combines with J gene TRBJ2-3; weak D call: TRBD1 (6 bases). V dropped 2 bases and J dropped 5 bases, with 14 bases sitting between them. The V gene's germline CDR1 is MGHRA and CDR2 YSYEKL. The CDR3 runs to 15 residues. CDR3 sequence reads: CASSQSPGAGDTQYF. The DNA of the CDR3 is TGCGCCAGCAGCCAATCACCAGGGGCTGGAGATACGCAGTATTTT.

The chain employs TRBV28 and TRBJ1-2; D is unresolved. The germline gives CDR1 MDHEN, CDR2 SYDVKM. Trimming took off 4 bases at V and 6 bases at J, with 15 bases between the two ends. The CDR3 has 14 amino acids. The CDR3 DNA sequence: TGTGCCAGCAGTTCTTCCGGGATTACGAATGGCTACACCTTC. This encodes CASSSSGITNGYTF.

This sequence joins TRBV3-1 and TRBJ2-3; D is uncertain. The CDR3 runs 14 residues. CDR1 is LGHDT and CDR2 is YNNKEL in the germline V gene (reference sequence). Between the trimmed V and J ends, which lost 4 bases and 1 base, there was a span of 9 bases. The CDR3 DNA sequence: TGTGCCAGCAGCCTTCCAGACCGCACAGATACGCAGTATTTT. This gives the protein CASSLPDRTDTQYF.

This clonotype was recorded a few times. This chain joins TRBV5-1 and TRBJ2-5, with 7 bases identical to TRBD2. The CDR3 has 15 residues. After removal of 2 bases from V and 1 base from J, the junction contained 5 bases not matched to a gene. The V gene's germline CDR1 is SGHRS and CDR2 YFSETQ. CDR3 sequence: CASSFQRGIQETQYF. DNA of the CDR3: TGCGCCAGCAGCTTCCAGCGGGGTATCCAAGAGACCCAGTACTTC.

V usage is TRBV10-2 and J usage is TRBJ2-3; 14 nucleotides agree with TRBD2. J gave up 5 bases and V 2 bases, and 9 bases lay outside the gene matches. Germline V lookup: CDR1 WSHSY, CDR2 SAAADI. The CDR3 spans 18 residues. The CDR3 nucleotides are TGCGCCAGCAGTGAGCCGCGGGGACTAGCGGGAGTAATAGATACGCAGTATTTT. Translated, it gives CASSEPRGLAGVIDTQYF.

The V and J genes are TRBV6-5 and TRBJ2-3; D could derive from TRBD1 or TRBD2 (6 bases each). This CDR3 is 15 amino acids long. Germline assignment: CDR1 MNHEY and CDR2 SVGAGI. Trimming shortened V by 6 bases and J by 2 bases, and 15 bases separated the two germline ends. In nucleotides, the CDR3 is TGTGCCAGCAGCCCTGGAGGGGGTATCACAGATACGCAGTATTTT. Residues: CASSPGGGITDTQYF.

The V call is TRBV27, the J call TRBJ1-2, with D possibly matching TRBD1 (5 bases). Trimming stripped 5 bases from V and 9 bases from J, with 19 bases between. The CDR3 has 14 amino acids. CDR1 is MNHEY and CDR2 is SMNVEV in the germline V gene (reference sequence). CDR3: CASSASGTSGCYTF. The CDR3 bases are TGTGCCAGCAGTGCTAGCGGGACGTCTGGATGCTACACCTTC.

The V call is TRBV10-3, the J call TRBJ1-5; D is unclear. The ends were cut back, 5 bases at V and 6 bases at J, with 11 bases in the middle. Germline V gene sequence: CDR1 ENHRY, CDR2 SYGVKD. The CDR3 totals 13 residues. DNA for the CDR3: TGTGCCATCAGTTTCGCTTCTGGTCAGCCCCAGCATTTT. Residues: CAISFASGQPQHF.

This chain links TRBV20-1 with TRBJ2-4; 7 nucleotides match TRBD1. Germline CDR1 reads DFQATT; CDR2 reads SNEGSKA (reference sequence). This CDR3 spans 12 amino acids. The trim removed 4 bases at V and 12 bases at J, leaving 9 bases unmatched. CDR3 nucleotide sequence: TGCAGTGCTAAAAAGACAGGGCCGAGTCAGTACTTC. It is translated as CSAKKTGPSQYF.

The gene calls are TRBV6-1 and TRBJ2-5; D possibly uses TRBD1 or TRBD2 (5 bases each). Germline V gene lookup returns CDR1 MNHNS and CDR2 SASEGT. With 5 bases removed from V and 0 bases from J, the gap between germline ends came to 13 bases. There are 15 residues in the CDR3. CDR3 bases: TGTGCCAGCAGTCCACTGGGACGGTACCAAGAGACCCAGTACTTC. Amino acid sequence: CASSPLGRYQETQYF.

A few counts support this clonotype. The V and J genes are TRBV27 and TRBJ2-1; TRBD2 matches 15 bases. Losses at the gene ends were 2 bases for V and 10 bases for J; bases not matched to a gene: 3. The CDR3 length is 15 residues. Germline V gene lookup returns CDR1 MNHEY and CDR2 SMNVEV (reference sequence). In DNA, the CDR3 is TGTGCCAGCAGTTTAAGGACTAGCGGGAGGGCCGAGCAGTTCTTC. Protein sequence: CASSLRTSGRAEQFF.

The genes are TRBV20-1 and TRBJ2-7; 10 bases are shared with TRBD2. The end of the DNA fits TRBJ2-5 better, so the J call may be wrong. CDR3 length: 14 residues. Per germline, CDR1 DFQATT and CDR2 SNEGSKA (reference sequence). CDR3 bases: TGCAGTGCTGTAAAGCGGACTAGCGGAGAGACCCAGTACTTC. This sequence encodes CSAVKRTSGETQYF.

The gene calls are TRBV10-3 and TRBJ2-1; no clear D. The CDR3 contains 14 residues. V was trimmed by 3 bases and J by 0 bases, leaving 6 bases between them. The germline V gene has CDR1 ENHRY and CDR2 SYGVKD. Written as DNA, the CDR3 is TGTGCCATCAGTGATCGAAGCTCCTACAATGAGCAGTTCTTC. Its protein product is CAISDRSSYNEQFF.

The rearrangement joins TRBV11-2 to TRBJ2-1; 7 nucleotides align to TRBD1. The CDR3 sequence is 19 residues long. V lost 6 bases and J lost 4; bases outside the gene matches: 21. Germline V gene data show CDR1 as SGHAT and CDR2 as FQNNGV. The chain's CDR3 is CASRRPTALRGQTYNEQFF. CDR3 bases: TGTGCCAGCAGACGACCCACTGCTCTAAGGGGACAGACTTACAATGAGCAGTTCTTC.

This clonotype was counted between two and nine times. V and J are TRBV9 and TRBJ2-7, with TRBD2 matching 10 bases. The V and J ends lost 4 bases and 3 bases, in that order; junction bases with no gene match: 4. CDR1 and CDR2 from the germline V gene are SGDLS and YYNGEE. The length of the CDR3 is 14 residues. CDR3: CASSTSGTHYEQYF. For the CDR3, the DNA is TGTGCCAGCAGCACTAGCGGGACCCACTACGAGCAGTACTTC.

Turning to this clonotype: This could be a read error, since a much larger clone is one nucleotide away. J is TRBJ2-1 and V is TRBV29-1; 9 bases fit TRBD2. V gave up 7 bases and J gave up 7 bases; unmatched junction bases: 5. CDR3 length equals 12 residues. Per germline, CDR1 SQVTM and CDR2 ANQGSEA. The CDR3 here is CSAGLARNEQFF. The CDR3 region has the DNA TGCAGCGCGGGACTAGCTAGGAATGAGCAGTTCTTC.

V gene TRBV10-3 combines with J gene TRBJ2-7; the match to TRBD2 covers 11 bases. V trimming: 7 bases; J trimming: 3 bases; junction bases outside the gene matches: 5. Per germline, CDR1 ENHRY and CDR2 SYGVKD. This CDR3 spans 14 amino acids. In nucleotides, the CDR3 is TGTGCCATCACTGGGACTAGCGGCGACTACGAGCAGTACTTC. This gives the protein CAITGTSGDYEQYF.

This clonotype was observed a few times. The chain links TRBV29-1 to TRBJ2-7; no reliable D call. Germline V lookup: CDR1 SQVTM, CDR2 ANQGSEA. This CDR3 has 12 amino acids. Trimming cost V 4 bases and J 4 bases, with 11 bases left between them. The CDR3 nucleotides are TGCAGCGTTGGGACCCATTTTTACGAGCAGTACTTC. Protein: CSVGTHFYEQYF.

The V call is TRBV6-2 or TRBV6-3, the J call TRBJ2-1, with D possibly being TRBD2 (6 bases). Deletions cut 5 bases from V and 3 bases from J, with 20 bases between. This CDR3 contains 17 residues. Germline V gene lookup returns CDR1 MNHEY and CDR2 SVGEGT. The CDR3: CASSPGVYLAFYNEQFF. CDR3 in DNA: TGTGCCAGCAGTCCGGGGGTCTACCTAGCGTTCTACAATGAGCAGTTCTTC.

A few counts support this clonotype. The chain has TRBV25-1 and TRBJ2-3, with D unclear. The CDR3 is made up of 14 amino acids. Trimming cost V 4 bases and J 6 bases, with 14 bases left between them. Germline V CDR1 and CDR2: MGHDK, SYGVNS. The CDR3 reads CASSGGLGSDTQYF. In nucleotides, the CDR3 is TGTGCCAGCAGTGGGGGTCTCGGATCGGATACGCAGTATTTT.

Note on this clonotype: A junction boundary mismatches the germline segment, possibly from a read error. The chain is built from TRBV30 and TRBJ2-5; D possibly matches TRBD1 or TRBD2 (6 bases each). This CDR3 contains 17 residues. Germline V lookup: CDR1 GTSNPN, CDR2 SVGIG (reference sequence). The CDR3 region has the DNA TGTGCCTGGGGTGTATCCGCGGGGTGGGGGACACAAGAGACCCAGTACTTC. Translating gives CAWGVSAGWGTQETQYF.

Worth noting for this clonotype: The junction differs from germline at one of its ends, possibly a read error. The rearrangement uses TRBV29-1 and TRBJ2-1, with unresolved D. Germline V CDR1 and CDR2: SQVTM, ANQGSEA. The CDR3 extends over 12 amino acids. CDR3 in amino acids: CSVEDGYNEQVF. The DNA of the CDR3 is TGCAGCGTTGAAGATGGGTACAATGAGCAGGTCTTC.

This clonotype showed up just once. The rearrangement uses TRBV7-2 and TRBJ2-5, with D possibly TRBD1 on 5 matching bases. CDR3 length equals 14 residues. V was pared by 5 bases and J by 2 bases, with 12 bases between. Looked up from germline, CDR1 is SGHTA and CDR2 is FQGNSA. For the CDR3, the DNA is TGTGCCAGCAGCAAAAATCAGGGTCAAGAGACCCAGTACTTC. As protein: CASSKNQGQETQYF.

For this clonotype: It is unclear where the CDR3 begins or ends on the DNA, so no DNA is shown, and the CDR3 is as TCRdb lists it. The chain has TRBV12-3 or TRBV12-4 and TRBJ2-2; the table gives TRBD1 as D, unverified against the DNA. The CDR3 is 18 amino acids in total, end residues counted. This CDR3 is CASSPMSVLGLATGELFF.

This clonotype was observed a few times. The J gene is TRBJ2-4, the V gene TRBV5-1, with D possibly matching TRBD2 (5 bases). Deletions cut 0 bases from V and 12 bases from J, with 16 bases between. The length of the CDR3 is 14 residues. Germline CDR1 is SGHRS and CDR2 is YFSETQ. The CDR3 coding sequence is TGCGCCAGCAGCTTGGCACTAGATGATGGTTATCAGTACTTC. This gives the protein CASSLALDDGYQYF. Drawing the rest from reference TRBV5-1 and TRBJ2-4, the complete variable domain is KAGVTQTPRYLIKTRGQQVTLSCSPISGHRSVSWYQQTPGQGLQFLFEYFSETQRNKGNFPGRFSGRQFSNSRSEMNVSTLELGDSALYLCASSLALDDGYQYFGAGTRLSVL.

V gene TRBV12-3 or TRBV12-4 combines with J gene TRBJ2-5; D ambiguous. The CDR3 contains 12 residues. V was trimmed by 0 bases and J by 10 bases, leaving 9 bases between them. In DNA, the CDR3 is TGTGCCAGCAGTTTAGCAGGGCGGATCCAGTACTTC. It codes for CASSLAGRIQYF.

The chain uses TRBV3-1 and TRBJ1-2; D gene uncertain. The CDR3 is made up of 14 amino acids. Germline values: CDR1 LGHDT, CDR2 YNNKEL (reference sequence). Trimming took 1 base from V and 8 from J, leaving 14 bases between them. CDR3 residues: CASSQVTKDGGYTF. The DNA of the CDR3 is TGTGCCAGCAGCCAAGTCACGAAGGACGGGGGCTACACCTTC.

V usage is TRBV7-2 and J usage is TRBJ1-1; D is undetermined. V shed 0 bases and J shed 4 bases, with 9 bases lying between them. Germline assignment: CDR1 SGHTA and CDR2 FQGNSA. This CDR3 is built from 14 residues. The CDR3 region is CASSLARGGTEAFF. The CDR3 coding sequence is TGTGCCAGCAGCTTAGCGCGAGGCGGCACTGAAGCTTTCTTT.

In this sample, this clonotype turned up a few times. The chain links TRBV29-1 to TRBJ2-5; possible D gene TRBD1, 6 bases. V was pared by 5 bases and J by 5 bases, with 21 bases between. The CDR3 has 15 amino acids. CDR1 is SQVTM and CDR2 is ANQGSEA in the germline V gene. The CDR3 sequence is CSVRKGQGPVETQYF. The CDR3 DNA sequence: TGCAGCGTTAGAAAGGGGCAGGGGCCCGTGGAGACCCAGTACTTC. The variable domain in full, with the rest retrieved from reference TRBV29-1 and TRBJ2-5, is SAVISQKPSRDICQRGTSLTIQCQVDSQVTMMFWYRQQPGQSLTLIATANQGSEATYESGFVIDKFPISRPNLTFSTLTVSNMSPEDSSIYLCSVRKGQGPVETQYFGPGTRLLVL.